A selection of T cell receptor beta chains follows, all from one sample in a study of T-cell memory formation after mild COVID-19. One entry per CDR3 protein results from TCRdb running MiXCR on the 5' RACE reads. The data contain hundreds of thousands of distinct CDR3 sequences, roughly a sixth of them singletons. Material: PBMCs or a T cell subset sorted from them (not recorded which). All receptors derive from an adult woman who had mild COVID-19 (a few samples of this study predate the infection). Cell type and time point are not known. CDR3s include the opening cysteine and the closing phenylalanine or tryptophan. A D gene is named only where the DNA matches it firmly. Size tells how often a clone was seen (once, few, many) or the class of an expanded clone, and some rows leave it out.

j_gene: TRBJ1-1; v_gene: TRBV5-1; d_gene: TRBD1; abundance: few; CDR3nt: TGCGCCAGCAGCTTGGAGGGGACAGGGCCCGGGACTGAAGCTTTCTTT; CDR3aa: CASSLEGTGPGTEAFF
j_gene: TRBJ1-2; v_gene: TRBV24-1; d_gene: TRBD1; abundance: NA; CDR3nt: TGTGCCACCGAACCGGGACAGGGTGGCGGCTACACCTTC; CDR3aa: CATEPGQGGGYTF
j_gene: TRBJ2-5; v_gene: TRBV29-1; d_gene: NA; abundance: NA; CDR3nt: TGCAGCGTTGAATGGGGCGAGGGAGAGACCCAGTACTTC; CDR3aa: CSVEWGEGETQYF
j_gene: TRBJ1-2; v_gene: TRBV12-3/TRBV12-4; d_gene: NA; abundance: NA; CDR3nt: TGTGCCAGCAGTTTACAAGGAGCTGACTATGGCTACACCTTC; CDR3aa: CASSLQGADYGYTF
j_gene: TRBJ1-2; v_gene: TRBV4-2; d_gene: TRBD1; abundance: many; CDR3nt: TGTGCCAGCAGCCAACTGACAGGGGATGGCTACACCTTC; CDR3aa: CASSQLTGDGYTF
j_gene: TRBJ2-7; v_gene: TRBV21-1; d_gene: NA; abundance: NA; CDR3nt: TGTGCCAGCAGCAATGGGGAGAGCTCCTACGAGCAGTACTTC; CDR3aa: CASSNGESSYEQYF
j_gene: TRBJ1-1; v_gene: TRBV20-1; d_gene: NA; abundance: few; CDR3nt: TGCAGTGCTAGAGATAGCAGGGGAGACACTGAAGCTTTCTTT; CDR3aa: CSARDSRGDTEAFF
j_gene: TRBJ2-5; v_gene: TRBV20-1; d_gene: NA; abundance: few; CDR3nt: TGCAGTGCAACTCAGGGGGAGACCCAGTACTTC; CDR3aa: CSATQGETQYF
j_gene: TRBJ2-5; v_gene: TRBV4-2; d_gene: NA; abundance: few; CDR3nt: TGTGCCAGCAGCCCCGAACAGGGTTATCAAGAGACCCAGTACTTC; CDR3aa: CASSPEQGYQETQYF
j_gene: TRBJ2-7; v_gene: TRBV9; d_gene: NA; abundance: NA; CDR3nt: TGTGCCAGCAGCGCCTTTAGCGGAAGCTCCTACGAGCAGTACTTC; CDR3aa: CASSAFSGSSYEQYF
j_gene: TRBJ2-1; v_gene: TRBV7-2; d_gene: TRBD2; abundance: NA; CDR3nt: TGTGCCAGCAGCTCAGACCTTCTAGCGGGGGGCTACAATGAGCAGTTCTTC; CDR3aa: CASSSDLLAGGYNEQFF
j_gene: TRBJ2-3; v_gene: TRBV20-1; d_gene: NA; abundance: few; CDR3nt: TGCAGTGCTGGCGGGGCCGCTACAGATACGCAGTATTTT; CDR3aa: CSAGGAATDTQYF